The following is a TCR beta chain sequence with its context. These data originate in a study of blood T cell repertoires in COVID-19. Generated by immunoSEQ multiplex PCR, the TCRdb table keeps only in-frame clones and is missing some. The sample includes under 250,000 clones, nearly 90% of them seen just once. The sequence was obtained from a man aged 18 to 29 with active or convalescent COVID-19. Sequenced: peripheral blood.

The CDR3 DNA is TGTGCCAGCAGCCCGGAGACTAGCGGAAGGAAAGAGACCCAGTACTTC. The encoded protein is CASSPETSGRKETQYF. The chain recombines TRBV3-1 (or the pseudogene TRBV3-2) with TRBJ2-5; 9 bases map to TRBD2. The germline CDR1 and CDR2 sequences are LGHDT and YNNKEL (reference sequence). The CDR3 covers 16 residues. V gave up 4 bases and J gave up 3 bases; unmatched junction bases: 9.